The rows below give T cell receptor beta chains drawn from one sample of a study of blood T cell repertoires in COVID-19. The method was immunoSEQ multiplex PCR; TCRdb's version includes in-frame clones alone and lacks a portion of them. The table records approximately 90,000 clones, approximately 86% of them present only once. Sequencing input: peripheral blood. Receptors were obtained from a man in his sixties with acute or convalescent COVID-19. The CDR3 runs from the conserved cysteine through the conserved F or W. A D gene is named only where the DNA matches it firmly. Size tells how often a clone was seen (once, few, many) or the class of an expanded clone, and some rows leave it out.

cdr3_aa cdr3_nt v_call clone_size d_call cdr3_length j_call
CAISRLSGLNTGELFF TGTGCCATCAGTCGACTAAGTGGTTTGAACACCGGGGAGCTGTTTTTT TRBV10-3 . . 16 TRBJ2-2
CASSQATEAFF TGTGCCAGCAGCCAAGCAACTGAAGCTTTCTTT TRBV3-1/TRBV3-2 . . 11 TRBJ1-1
CASSSRTSGVRSQETQYF TGCGCCAGCAGCTCTCGGACTAGCGGGGTGAGGTCCCAAGAGACCCAGTACTTC TRBV5-1 . TRBD2 18 TRBJ2-5
CASSILSASGFLTPGTDTQYF TGTGCCAGTAGTATCTTATCGGCTAGCGGGTTCCTCACCCCTGGCACAGATACGCAGTATTTT TRBV19 . TRBD2 21 TRBJ2-3
CASRRDRVTEAFF TGTGCCAGCAGGCGCGACAGGGTCACTGAAGCTTTCTTT TRBV28 . TRBD1 13 TRBJ1-1
CASSLDFGQSYDEQYF TGTGCCAGCAGCTTAGATTTTGGACAGAGTTACGACGAGCAGTACTTC TRBV11-2 many . 16 TRBJ2-7
CASSWGSGSWETQYF TGTGCCAGCAGTTGGGGGAGCGGGAGCTGGGAGACCCAGTACTTC TRBV11-3 . TRBD2 15 TRBJ2-5
CASSYSSGGLAYGYTF TGTGCCAGCAGTTACTCGTCCGGGGGGCTCGCCTATGGCTACACCTTC TRBV6-5 . . 16 TRBJ1-2
CASSQVQGRRAYGYTF TGTGCCAGCAGCCAAGTCCAGGGGCGTCGGGCCTATGGCTACACCTTC TRBV4-2 once . 16 TRBJ1-2
CAWRGLYEQYF TGTGCCTGGAGGGGGCTGTACGAGCAGTACTTC TRBV30 once . 11 TRBJ2-7
CSVGGKFWGVGNSNQPQHF TGCAGCGTTGGAGGTAAATTTTGGGGCGTTGGGAATAGCAATCAGCCCCAGCATTTT TRBV29-1 few . 19 TRBJ1-5
CASSASGHLTDTQYF TGCGCCAGCAGCGCTTCGGGACACCTCACAGATACGCAGTATTTT TRBV4-3 . . 15 TRBJ2-3
CASSPWGGLSYEQYF TGTGCCAGCAGCCCGTGGGGGGGGCTATCCTACGAGCAGTACTTC TRBV7-2 . . 15 TRBJ2-7
CASTLGQQNSPLHF TGTGCCAGCACCCTGGGACAGCAAAATTCACCCCTCCACTTT TRBV6-6 . TRBD1 14 TRBJ1-6
CASSLGVGLYEQYF TGTGCCAGCAGCCTGGGCGTTGGGTTGTACGAGCAGTACTTC TRBV11-2 . . 14 TRBJ2-7